One and the same sample provided the 19 T cell receptor beta chains below, sequenced in a study of technical replicates of blood from several donors. Profiled with immunoSEQ multiplex PCR; TCRdb holds only in-frame clones, not every one. The repertoire holds about 49,000 clones, with roughly nine tenths as singletons. Sequencing was carried out using PBMCs. These receptors were collected from a human donor in good health. Some clones in this sample may be carry-over from other donors' samples.

This chain joins TRBV5-1 and TRBJ2-7, with D perhaps matching TRBD2 (6 bases). Germline-derived CDR1 and CDR2 are SGHRS and YFSETQ. This CDR3 is 16 amino acids long. With 4 bases removed from V and 4 bases from J, the gap between germline ends came to 21 bases. This chain's CDR3 is CASSRNSGPLGYEQYF. CDR3 DNA: TGCGCCAGCAGCCGTAATAGCGGCCCCTTGGGGTACGAGCAGTACTTC. The full variable domain, completed using reference TRBV5-1 and TRBJ2-7, is KAGVTQTPRYLIKTRGQQVTLSCSPISGHRSVSWYQQTPGQGLQFLFEYFSETQRNKGNFPGRFSGRQFSNSRSEMNVSTLELGDSALYLCASSRNSGPLGYEQYFGPGTRLTVT.

The V call is TRBV11-2, the J call TRBJ2-7; 7 bases are shared with TRBD1. There are 14 residues in the CDR3. J was trimmed by 6 bases and V by 5 bases; bases with no gene match: 10. The germline V gene has CDR1 SGHAT and CDR2 FQNNGV. This chain's CDR3 is CASSNTRGGGEQYF. The CDR3 DNA reads as TGTGCCAGCAGCAACACGAGAGGGGGCGGCGAGCAGTACTTC.

The chain uses TRBV5-1 and TRBJ2-7; 9 bases line up with TRBD1. Germline trimming cut 5 bases from V and 11 bases from J; bases unmatched to any gene: 17. This CDR3 region has 15 residues. Germline lookup yields CDR1 SGHRS and CDR2 YFSETQ. The CDR3 loop is CASRPPGGDRVKEYF. The DNA for the CDR3 is TGCGCCAGCAGGCCTCCTGGGGGGGACAGGGTGAAGGAGTACTTC.

The J gene is TRBJ1-2, the V gene TRBV7-3; 8 bases match TRBD1. Looked up from germline, CDR1 is SGHTA and CDR2 is FQGTGA. The CDR3 covers 13 residues. The trim removed 5 bases at V and 7 bases at J, leaving 6 bases unmatched. For the CDR3, the DNA is TGTGCCAGCAGCACTCAGGGGGCTACTGGCTACACCTTC. Translated, it gives CASSTQGATGYTF.

The chain uses TRBV7-9 and TRBJ1-2; a possible D gene is TRBD1 (5 bases). This CDR3 contains 14 residues. CDR1 is SEHNR and CDR2 is FQNEAQ in the germline V gene (reference sequence). Trimming stripped 3 bases from V and 4 bases from J, with 12 bases between. CDR3 bases: TGTGCCAGCAGCTTGGTCTCGGGGGGCTATGGCTACACCTTC. As protein: CASSLVSGGYGYTF. The whole variable domain, remainder taken from reference TRBV7-9 and TRBJ1-2, is DTGVSQNPRHKITKRGQNVTFRCDPISEHNRLYWYRQTLGQGPEFLTYFQNEAQLEKSRLLSDRFSAERPKGSFSTLEIQRTEQGDSAMYLCASSLVSGGYGYTFGSGTRLTVV.

V and J are TRBV10-2 and TRBJ2-7; 15 bases are a match to TRBD2. The junction had 18 bases not matched to a gene; V was cut back by 6 bases and J by 12 bases. Germline V CDR1 and CDR2: WSHSY, SAAADI. CDR3 length equals 17 residues. CDR3 residues: CASRDVPGLAGGTSGYF. CDR3 DNA: TGCGCCAGCAGAGACGTCCCGGGACTAGCGGGGGGAACCTCGGGGTACTTC.

The chain links TRBV29-1 to TRBJ1-1; D gene unclear. Germline V gives CDR1 SQVTM, CDR2 ANQGSEA. V lost 6 bases to trimming and J lost 3 bases, with 14 bases between them. The CDR3 contains 13 residues. CDR3 residues: CSVRMGADTEAFF. CDR3 coding DNA: TGCAGCGTGAGGATGGGAGCCGACACTGAAGCTTTCTTT.

The rearrangement uses TRBV7-6 and TRBJ2-3; weak D call: TRBD1 (5 bases). The CDR3 has 13 amino acids. Per the germline V gene, CDR1 is SGHVS and CDR2 is FNYEAQ. V gave up 5 bases and J gave up 1 base, with 7 bases separating them. CDR3 nucleotides: TGTGCCAGCAGCACAGGCGGCACAGATACGCAGTATTTT. It codes for CASSTGGTDTQYF.

This clone was detected only once. The rearrangement joins TRBV10-3 to TRBJ1-1; tentative D call: TRBD1 (6 bases). The ends were cut back, 4 bases at V and 1 base at J, with 16 bases in the middle. The germline CDR1 and CDR2 sequences are ENHRY and SYGVKD. This CDR3 contains 16 residues. The CDR3 sequence is CAISGETGWRNTEAFF. CDR3 coding DNA: TGTGCCATCAGTGGAGAGACAGGATGGAGGAACACTGAAGCTTTCTTT.

The chain carries TRBV4-1 and TRBJ2-5, with unresolved D. The V gene's germline CDR1 is MGHRA and CDR2 YSYEKL. V dropped 0 bases and J dropped 4 bases, with 9 bases sitting between them. CDR3 length: 14 residues. CDR3 sequence reads: CASSQEPVSETQYF. The CDR3 DNA sequence: TGCGCCAGCAGCCAAGAACCGGTATCAGAGACCCAGTACTTC.

The chain joins TRBV28 to TRBJ1-5; 7 nucleotides match TRBD1. CDR1 MDHEN and CDR2 SYDVKM come from the germline V gene. The CDR3 loop spans 15 amino acids. The V gene end was trimmed by 5 bases and the J gene end by 3 bases; junction bases not matched to a gene: 7. CDR3 sequence: CASSPGRGDNQPQHF. The CDR3 nucleotides are TGTGCCAGCAGTCCCGGCAGGGGGGACAATCAGCCCCAGCATTTT.

The rearrangement joins TRBV7-2 to TRBJ2-3; D not certain. V was trimmed by 6 bases and J by 4 bases, leaving 20 bases between them. The V gene's germline CDR1 is SGHTA and CDR2 FQGNSA. This CDR3 is 16 amino acids long. The CDR3 coding sequence is TGTGCCAGCAGTCCTCGGTCTCCCGCCTTCGCAGATACGCAGTATTTT. Amino acids: CASSPRSPAFADTQYF.

The rearrangement links TRBV5-1 to TRBJ2-1; 11 positions match TRBD2. Per germline, CDR1 SGHRS and CDR2 YFSETQ. The CDR3 sequence is 15 residues long. The J segment lost 9 bases and the V segment lost 4 bases, leaving 9 bases of the junction unmatched. CDR3 in amino acids: CASSPVAGGRSEQFF. CDR3 sequence (DNA): TGCGCCAGCAGCCCCGTAGCGGGGGGGCGCAGTGAGCAGTTCTTC.

This chain's CDR3 is CASSANRDQETQYF. In nucleotides, the CDR3 is TGTGCCAGCAGCGCCAACAGAGACCAAGAGACCCAGTACTTC. The chain employs TRBV7-6 and TRBJ2-5; D remains unclear. Trimming pared 5 bases from V and 0 bases from J, leaving 10 bases between. Germline values: CDR1 SGHVS, CDR2 FNYEAQ. The CDR3 runs 14 residues.

V gene TRBV13 combines with J gene TRBJ2-5; 7 bases match TRBD1. CDR3 size: 15 residues. V dropped 2 bases and J dropped 1; count of bases not matched to a gene: 4. Germline CDR1 and CDR2: PRHDT and FYEKMQ (reference sequence). This chain's CDR3 is CASSLSRTGQETQYF. In nucleotides, the CDR3 is TGTGCCAGCAGCTTATCTCGGACAGGCCAAGAGACCCAGTACTTC. The whole variable domain, remainder taken from reference TRBV13 and TRBJ2-5, is AAGVIQSPRHLIKEKRETATLKCYPIPRHDTVYWYQQGPGQDPQFLISFYEKMQSDKGSIPDRFSAQQFSDYHSELNMSSLELGDSALYFCASSLSRTGQETQYFGPGTRLLVL.

V gene TRBV10-3 combines with J gene TRBJ2-7; possible D gene TRBD1, 6 bases. V was clipped by 10 bases and J by 3 bases, with 10 bases between them. The germline CDR1 and CDR2 sequences are ENHRY and SYGVKD. The CDR3 runs to 11 residues. The CDR3 loop is CATEDSYEQYF. The CDR3 bases are TGTGCCACGGAGGACAGCTACGAGCAGTACTTC.

Concerning this clone itself: Germline and junction disagree at one end, which may indicate a read error. The chain links TRBV13 to TRBJ2-7; weak D call: TRBD2 (7 bases). Germline assignment: CDR1 PRHDT and CDR2 FYEKMQ (reference sequence). This CDR3 contains 17 residues. The CDR3 loop is CASSPRGRGTSSNEQYF. CDR3 DNA sequence: TGTGCCAGCAGCCCCCGGGGGCGGGGGACTTCCTCCAACGAGCAGTACTTC.

The rearrangement joins TRBV7-7 to TRBJ1-4; D is uncertain. Germline V gene sequence: CDR1 SSHAT, CDR2 FNYEAQ (reference sequence). This CDR3 contains 13 residues. V dropped 4 bases and J dropped 7 bases, with 10 bases sitting between them. CDR3 DNA sequence: TGTGCCAGCAGCTCATACTATGGTGAAAAACTGTTTTTT. Translating it yields CASSSYYGEKLFF. Looking up the rest from reference TRBV7-7 and TRBJ1-4 gives the full variable domain: GAGVSQSPRYKVTKRGQDVTLRCDPISSHATLYWYQQALGQGPEFLTYFNYEAQPDKSGLPSDRFSAERPEGSISTLTIQRTEQRDSAMYRCASSSYYGEKLFFGSGTQLSVL.

The V call is TRBV7-8, the J call TRBJ1-3, with 8 bases identical to TRBD1. This CDR3 region has 16 residues. The germline gives CDR1 SGHVS, CDR2 FQNEAQ. Trimming cost V 3 bases and J 2 bases; bases outside gene matches: 6. The CDR3 nucleotides are TGTGCCAGCAGCTTTTCCAGGGGGCTGGCTGGAAACACCATATATTTT. Residues: CASSFSRGLAGNTIYF.